This TCR beta chain was sequenced in a study of vaccination and CD4 T cells after COVID-19. Study overall: The study drew post-COVID samples a median about 95 days after diagnosis (range 35 to 161). Each control culture was treated with a CEFX pool, an HIV-1 Nef pool, or no peptide. Cells were stimulated with overlapping spike peptides from SARS-CoV-2, HCoV-NL63, HCoV-OC43 and HCoV-229E.

A remark on this clonotype: Its antigen is undetermined.

Sequenced with the Oncomine TCR Beta short-read assay was DNA taken from cultured CD4+ T cells. MiXCR, applied by TCRdb to the PCR reads, yields one record per CDR3 protein. This sample yields some 20,000 distinct CDR3 sequences, of which over 60% are seen a single time; 7.6% belongs to the top ten. The treatment is: approximately 9-day PBMC culture with coronavirus spike peptide pools or control peptides (ViraFEST assay). CDR1 and CDR2 (germline): LNHDA, SQIVND (reference sequence). V lost 6 bases and J lost 7, with 10 bases in between. The CDR3 runs 12 residues. Study observations and caveats: In convalescent patients, a median around 85% of reactive clones appeared only post-vaccination.

V usage is TRBV19 and J usage is TRBJ1-5; D gene uncertain. This receptor was identified in a human donor who had recovered from COVID-19. Sequenced: CD4+ T cells from blood, cultured in vitro. CDR3 residues: CASSPSVQPQHF. The CDR3 DNA reads TGTGCCAGTAGCCCATCGGTCCAGCCCCAGCATTTT.